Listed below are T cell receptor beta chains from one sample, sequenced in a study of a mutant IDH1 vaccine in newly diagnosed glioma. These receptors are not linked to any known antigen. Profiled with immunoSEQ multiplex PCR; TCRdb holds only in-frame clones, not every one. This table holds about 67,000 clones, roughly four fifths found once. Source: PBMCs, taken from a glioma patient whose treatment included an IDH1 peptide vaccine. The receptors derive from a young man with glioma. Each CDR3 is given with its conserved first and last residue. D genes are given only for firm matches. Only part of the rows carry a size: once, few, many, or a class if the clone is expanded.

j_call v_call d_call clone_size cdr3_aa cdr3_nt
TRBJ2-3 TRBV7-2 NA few CASSSDYLSTDTQYF TGTGCCAGCAGCTCGGACTACCTTAGCACAGATACGCAGTATTTT
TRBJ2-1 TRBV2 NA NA CASSPRNNEQFF TGTGCCAGCAGTCCGAGGAACAATGAGCAGTTCTTC
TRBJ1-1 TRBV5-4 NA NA CASSLAPTPDTLIDAFF TGTGCCAGCAGCTTGGCCCCAACCCCGGACACTCTGATAGATGCTTTCTTT
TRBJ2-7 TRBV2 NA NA CASRAGLSYEQYF TGTGCCAGCAGAGCAGGACTTTCCTACGAGCAGTACTTC
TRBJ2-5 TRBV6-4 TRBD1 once CASSQGAGETQYF TGTGCCAGCAGCCAGGGGGCAGGGGAGACCCAGTACTTC
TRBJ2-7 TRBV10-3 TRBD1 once CAIRTGTGLYEQYF TGTGCCATCAGGACCGGGACAGGGTTGTACGAGCAGTACTTC
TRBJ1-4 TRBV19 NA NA CASSIMGSLNEKLFF TGTGCCAGTAGTATAATGGGCAGCCTTAATGAAAAACTGTTTTTT
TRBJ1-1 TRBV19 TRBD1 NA CASQPRQGLNTEAFF TGTGCCAGCCAACCAAGACAGGGACTGAACACTGAAGCTTTCTTT
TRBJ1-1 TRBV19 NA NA CASSIFGLGEGWTEAFF TGTGCCAGTAGTATATTCGGACTTGGGGAGGGGTGGACTGAAGCTTTCTTT
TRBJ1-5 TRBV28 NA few CASSLGGRVNQPQHF TGTGCCAGCAGTTTAGGGGGTAGAGTCAATCAGCCCCAGCATTTT
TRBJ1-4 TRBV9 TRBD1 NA CASSESGGRVSEKLFF TGTGCCAGCAGCGAATCAGGGGGCAGGGTTAGTGAAAAACTGTTTTTT
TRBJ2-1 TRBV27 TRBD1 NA CASSRDSLYNEQFF TGTGCCAGCAGCCGGGACAGCCTTTACAATGAGCAGTTCTTC
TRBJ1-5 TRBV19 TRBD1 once CASSRTGGGRQPQHF TGTGCCAGTAGTAGAACAGGGGGCGGGCGTCAGCCCCAGCATTTT
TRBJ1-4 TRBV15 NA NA CATSRLQEKLFF TGTGCCACCAGCAGACTTCAGGAAAAACTGTTTTTT
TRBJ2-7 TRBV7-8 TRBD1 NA CASSVGQGYEQYF TGTGCCAGCAGCGTAGGACAGGGCTACGAGCAGTACTTC
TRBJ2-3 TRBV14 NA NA CASSQDLGWKLTDTQYF TGTGCCAGCAGCCAAGATTTGGGGTGGAAGCTCACAGATACGCAGTATTTT
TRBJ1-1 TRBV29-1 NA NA CSVEDSGGRVNTEAFF TGCAGCGTTGAAGATTCCGGGGGGCGGGTGAACACTGAAGCTTTCTTT
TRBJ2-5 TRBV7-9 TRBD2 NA CASSLAPRLAEETQYF TGTGCCAGCAGCTTAGCGCCGAGACTAGCAGAAGAGACCCAGTACTTC
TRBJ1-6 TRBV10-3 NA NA CAITAVDNSPLHF TGTGCCATCACGGCCGTGGATAATTCACCCCTCCACTTT
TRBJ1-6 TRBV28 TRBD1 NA CASSLRDRGLSPLHF TGTGCCAGCAGTTTAAGGGACAGGGGTCTTTCACCCCTCCACTTT
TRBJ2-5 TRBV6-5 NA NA CASSYGRGGTQYF TGTGCCAGCAGTTACGGCAGGGGGGGGACCCAGTACTTC
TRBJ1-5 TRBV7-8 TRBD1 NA CASSADRDQPQHF TGTGCCAGCAGCGCGGACAGGGATCAGCCCCAGCATTTT
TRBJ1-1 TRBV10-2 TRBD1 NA CASRGDSRNTEAFF TGCGCCAGCAGGGGGGACAGCCGGAACACTGAAGCTTTCTTT
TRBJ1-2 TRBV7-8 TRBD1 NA CASSSGTGTSYGYTF TGTGCCAGCAGTTCCGGGACAGGGACCTCCTATGGCTACACCTTC
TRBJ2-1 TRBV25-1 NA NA CASRGRTGSSYNEQFF TGTGCCAGCAGGGGGAGGACGGGGAGCTCCTACAATGAGCAGTTCTTC
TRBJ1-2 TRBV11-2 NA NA CASSYNQGGNYGYTF TGTGCCAGCAGCTATAACCAAGGAGGAAACTATGGCTACACCTTC
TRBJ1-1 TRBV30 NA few CAWSALGYSGYKNTEAFF TGTGCCTGGAGTGCGTTGGGATACTCGGGGTACAAGAACACTGAAGCTTTCTTT
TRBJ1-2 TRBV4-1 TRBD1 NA CASSQGTGDGYTF TGCGCCAGCAGCCAAGGGACAGGGGATGGCTACACCTTC
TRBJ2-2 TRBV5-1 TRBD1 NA CASSLGGTAPGELFF TGCGCCAGCAGCTTGGGAGGGACAGCCCCCGGGGAGCTGTTTTTT
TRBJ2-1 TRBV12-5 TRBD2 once CASGLHTSGGLYEQFF TGTGCTAGTGGTCTCCATACTAGCGGGGGATTATATGAGCAGTTCTTC
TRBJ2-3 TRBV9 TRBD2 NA CASSFRTSWDTQYF TGTGCCAGCAGCTTTCGGACTAGCTGGGATACGCAGTATTTT
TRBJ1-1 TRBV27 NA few CASSYNLNTEAFF TGTGCCAGCAGTTACAATTTGAACACTGAAGCTTTCTTT
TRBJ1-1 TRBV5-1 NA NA CASSPGGGDTEAFF TGCGCCAGCAGCCCCGGAGGCGGGGACACTGAAGCTTTCTTT
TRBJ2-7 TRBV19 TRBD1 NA CARWDSDYEQYF TGTGCCAGATGGGACAGCGACTACGAGCAGTACTTC
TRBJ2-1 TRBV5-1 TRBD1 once CASSLLGTGTHEQFF TGCGCCAGCAGCTTGCTAGGGACAGGGACCCATGAGCAGTTCTTC
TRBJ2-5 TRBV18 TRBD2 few CASSPTGGTIQETQYF TGTGCCAGCTCACCTACCGGGGGGACTATACAAGAGACCCAGTACTTC
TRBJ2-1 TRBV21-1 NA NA CASSKGTGGFRRRNEQFF TGTGCCAGCAGCAAAGGAACAGGGGGCTTTCGAAGGCGCAATGAGCAGTTCTTC
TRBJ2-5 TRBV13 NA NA CASSLAAARETQYF TGTGCCAGCAGCTTAGCGGCTGCCCGGGAGACCCAGTACTTC
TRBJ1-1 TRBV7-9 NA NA CASSLQGMNTEAFF TGTGCCAGCAGCTTACAGGGGATGAACACTGAAGCTTTCTTT
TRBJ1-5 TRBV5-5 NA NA CASSLSSNQPQHF TGTGCCAGCAGCTTAAGTAGCAATCAGCCCCAGCATTTT
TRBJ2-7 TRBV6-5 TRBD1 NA CASSTPDRGYEQYF TGTGCCAGCAGTACTCCAGACAGGGGGTACGAGCAGTACTTC
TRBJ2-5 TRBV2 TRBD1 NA CASSDLQQGAGETQYF TGTGCCAGCAGTGACCTCCAACAGGGGGCGGGCGAGACCCAGTACTTC
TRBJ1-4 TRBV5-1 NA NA CASSSNPGGTTNEKLFF TGCGCCAGCAGCTCCAATCCTGGGGGAACAACTAATGAAAAACTGTTTTTT
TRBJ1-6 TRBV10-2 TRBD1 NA CASKYSRDSASPLHF TGCGCCAGCAAATATTCCCGGGACAGTGCTTCACCCCTCCACTTT
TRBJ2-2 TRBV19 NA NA CASSILVPPNTGELFF TGTGCCAGTAGTATCCTAGTACCACCTAACACCGGGGAGCTGTTTTTT
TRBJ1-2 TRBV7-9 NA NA CASSLGVDLPNYGYTF TGTGCCAGCAGCTTAGGTGTGGACCTCCCTAACTATGGCTACACCTTC
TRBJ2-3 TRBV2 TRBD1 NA CASNYRGADTQYF TGTGCCAGCAACTACAGGGGAGCAGATACGCAGTATTTT
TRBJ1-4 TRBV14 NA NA CASSRPGAGEKLFF TGTGCCAGCAGCCGCCCCGGGGCTGGTGAAAAACTGTTTTTT
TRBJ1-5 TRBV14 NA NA CASSQGRNQPQHF TGTGCCAGCAGCCAAGGAAGAAATCAGCCCCAGCATTTT
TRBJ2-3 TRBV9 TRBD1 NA CASSVARQGTSTDTQYF TGTGCCAGCAGCGTAGCTAGACAGGGGACCAGCACAGATACGCAGTATTTT
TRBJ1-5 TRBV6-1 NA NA CASSEGAGQPQHF TGTGCCAGCAGTGAGGGGGCCGGTCAGCCCCAGCATTTT
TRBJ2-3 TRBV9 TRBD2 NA CASSVEGSGVSTDTQYF TGTGCCAGCAGCGTAGAAGGTAGCGGGGTTAGCACAGATACGCAGTATTTT
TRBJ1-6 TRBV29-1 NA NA CSVQWTANSPLHF TGCAGCGTGCAATGGACGGCGAATTCACCCCTCCACTTT
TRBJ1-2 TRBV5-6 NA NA CASSWLSAGQNYGYTF TGTGCCAGCAGCTGGCTGTCGGCAGGGCAAAACTATGGCTACACCTTC
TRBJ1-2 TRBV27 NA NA CASSLSAGENYGYTF TGTGCCAGCAGTTTATCGGCAGGGGAGAACTATGGCTACACCTTC
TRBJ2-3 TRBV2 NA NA CASTSRGGRFRDTQYF TGTGCCAGCACTTCAAGGGGGGGCCGGTTTCGCGATACGCAGTATTTT
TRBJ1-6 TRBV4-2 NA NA CASSQDRGPLHF TGTGCCAGCAGCCAAGATCGTGGGCCCCTCCACTTT